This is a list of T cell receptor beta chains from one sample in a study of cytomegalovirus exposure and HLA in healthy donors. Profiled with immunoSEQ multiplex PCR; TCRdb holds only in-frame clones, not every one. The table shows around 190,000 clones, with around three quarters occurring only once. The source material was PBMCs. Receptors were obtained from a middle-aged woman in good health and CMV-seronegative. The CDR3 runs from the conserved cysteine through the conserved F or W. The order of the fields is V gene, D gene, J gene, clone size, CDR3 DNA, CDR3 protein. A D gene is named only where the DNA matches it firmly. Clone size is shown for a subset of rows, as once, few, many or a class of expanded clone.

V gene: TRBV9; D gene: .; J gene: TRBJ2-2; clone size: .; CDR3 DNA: TGTGCCAGCAGCGTCGACCCGGGGGTCACCGGGGAGCTGTTTTTT; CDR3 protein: CASSVDPGVTGELFF
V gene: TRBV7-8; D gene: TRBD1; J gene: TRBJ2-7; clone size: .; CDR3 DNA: TGTGCCAGCAGCTTAGTGTTACAGGGGGCCTACGAGCAGTACTTC; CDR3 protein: CASSLVLQGAYEQYF
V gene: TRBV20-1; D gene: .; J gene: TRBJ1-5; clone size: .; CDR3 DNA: TGCAGTGCTAGCGGGCAGCCCCAGCATTTT; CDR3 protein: CSASGQPQHF
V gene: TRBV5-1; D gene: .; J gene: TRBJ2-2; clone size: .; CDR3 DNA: TGCGCCAGCAGCTTTCTCGCGCGGGGGAACACCGGGGAGCTGTTTTTT; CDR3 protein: CASSFLARGNTGELFF
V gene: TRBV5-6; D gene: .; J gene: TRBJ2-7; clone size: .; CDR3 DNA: TGTGCCAGCAGCTTCAAAGGGAGCTCCTACGAGCAGTACTTC; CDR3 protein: CASSFKGSSYEQYF
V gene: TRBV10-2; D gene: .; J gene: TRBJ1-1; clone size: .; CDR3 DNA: TGCGCCAGCGCCGAGGGCAGGGGAACTGAAGCTTTCTTT; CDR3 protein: CASAEGRGTEAFF
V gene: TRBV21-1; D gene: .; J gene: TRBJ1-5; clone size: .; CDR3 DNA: TGTGCCCGATACTCCGGGCTCCAGCGGGGTCAGCCCCAGCATTTT; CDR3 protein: CARYSGLQRGQPQHF
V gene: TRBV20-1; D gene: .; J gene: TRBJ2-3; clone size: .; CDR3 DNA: TGCAGTGCTATGCGCGGGGATACGCAGTATTTT; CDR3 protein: CSAMRGDTQYF
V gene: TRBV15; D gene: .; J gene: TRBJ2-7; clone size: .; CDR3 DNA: TGTGCCACCAGCAGAGATGCGGGGGCGGGAGAGCAGTACTTC; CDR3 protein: CATSRDAGAGEQYF
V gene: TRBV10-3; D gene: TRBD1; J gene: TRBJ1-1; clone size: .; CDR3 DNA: TGTGCCATCGGACAGGGGGGTTACACTGAAGCTTTCTTT; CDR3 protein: CAIGQGGYTEAFF
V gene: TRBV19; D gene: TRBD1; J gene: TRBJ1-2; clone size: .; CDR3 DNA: TGTGCCACCCTAGGACAGGGGAGGGACTATGGCTACACCTTC; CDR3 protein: CATLGQGRDYGYTF
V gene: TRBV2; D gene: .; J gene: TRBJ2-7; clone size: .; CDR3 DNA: TGTGCCAGCAGTGAAACGTGGACAACCGAGCAGTACTTC; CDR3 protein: CASSETWTTEQYF
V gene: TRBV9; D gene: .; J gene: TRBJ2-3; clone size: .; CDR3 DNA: TGTGCCAGCAGCGTAGTCGGAGCCCGCTCCACAGATACGCAGTATTTT; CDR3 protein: CASSVVGARSTDTQYF
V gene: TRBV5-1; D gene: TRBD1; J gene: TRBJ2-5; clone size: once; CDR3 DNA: TGCGCCAGCCTACGTTCGCCAGGGGGACCGGAGACCCAGTACTTC; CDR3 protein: CASLRSPGGPETQYF
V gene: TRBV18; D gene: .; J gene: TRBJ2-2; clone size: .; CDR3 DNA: TGTGCCAGCTCACCAGAGATGGAGGGGGAGCTGTTTTTT; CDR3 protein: CASSPEMEGELFF
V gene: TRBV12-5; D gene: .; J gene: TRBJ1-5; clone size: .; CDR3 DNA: TGTGCTAGTGGTTTGGTACAAGACACTAGCAATCAGCCCCAGCATTTT; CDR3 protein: CASGLVQDTSNQPQHF
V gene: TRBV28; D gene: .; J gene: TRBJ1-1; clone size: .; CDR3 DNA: TGTGCCAGCAGTTTAGGGGGGGCGAACACTGAAGCTTTCTTT; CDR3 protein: CASSLGGANTEAFF
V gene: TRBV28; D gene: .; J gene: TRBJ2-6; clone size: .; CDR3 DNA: TGTGCCAGCAGTTTATGGGAGGGGCTCGGTGGGGCCAACGTCCTGACTTTC; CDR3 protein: CASSLWEGLGGANVLTF
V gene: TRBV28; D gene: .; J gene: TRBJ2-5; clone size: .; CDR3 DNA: TGTGCGTTGTCGAGGGCACCGACTGAACAAGAGACCCAGTACTTC; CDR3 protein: CALSRAPTEQETQYF
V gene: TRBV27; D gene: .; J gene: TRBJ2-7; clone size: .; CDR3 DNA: .; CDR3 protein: CASSSSVNPTSLYF
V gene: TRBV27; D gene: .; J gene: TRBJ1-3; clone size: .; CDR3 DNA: TGTGCCAGCAGTTCCGTCCCCGGAAACACCATATATTTT; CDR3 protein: CASSSVPGNTIYF
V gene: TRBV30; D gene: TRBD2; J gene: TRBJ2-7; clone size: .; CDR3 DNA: TGTGCCTGGAGTCGCGGGCCCATAAGCGGGGGGGCCCCCCACGAGCAGTACTTC; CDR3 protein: CAWSRGPISGGAPHEQYF
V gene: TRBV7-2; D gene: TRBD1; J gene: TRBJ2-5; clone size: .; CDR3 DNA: TGTGCCAGCAGCCTAGGTCAGGGGGCGGAGACCCAGTACTTC; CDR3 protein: CASSLGQGAETQYF
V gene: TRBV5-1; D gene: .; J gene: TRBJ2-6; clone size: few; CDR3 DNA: TGCGCCAGCAGCTTGGGTCAGATCTCTGGGGCCAACGTCCTGACTTTC; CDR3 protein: CASSLGQISGANVLTF
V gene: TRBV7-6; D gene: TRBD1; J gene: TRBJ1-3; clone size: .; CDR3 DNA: TGTGCCAGCAGCTTAGGGACAGGGTCTGGTGGAAACACCATATATTTT; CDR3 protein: CASSLGTGSGGNTIYF
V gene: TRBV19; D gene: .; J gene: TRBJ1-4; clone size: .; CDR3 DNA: TGTGCCAGTAGTAAGCTCGGGGCGGGGAATGAAAAACTGTTTTTT; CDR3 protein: CASSKLGAGNEKLFF
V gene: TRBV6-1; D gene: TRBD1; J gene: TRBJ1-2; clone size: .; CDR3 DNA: TGTGCCAGCAGTGCCCTCGGGACAGGGAATGGCTACACCTTC; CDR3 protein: CASSALGTGNGYTF
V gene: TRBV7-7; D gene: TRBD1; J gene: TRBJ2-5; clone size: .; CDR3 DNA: TGTGCTAGCACCCCCGGACAGGGGTATGGGGAGACCCAGTACTTC; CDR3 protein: CASTPGQGYGETQYF
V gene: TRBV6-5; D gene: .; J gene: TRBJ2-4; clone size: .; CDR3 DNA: TGTGCCAGCAGTTTGACACTCCTTGGAGCCAAAAACATTCAGTACTTC; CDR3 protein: CASSLTLLGAKNIQYF
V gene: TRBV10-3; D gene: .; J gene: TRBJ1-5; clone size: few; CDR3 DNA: TGTGCCATCAGTGTGAGTGGCAATCAGCCCCAGCATTTT; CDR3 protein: CAISVSGNQPQHF
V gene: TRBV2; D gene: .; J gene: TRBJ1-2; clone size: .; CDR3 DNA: TGTGCCAGCAGTGATTTACAGGGCAGTGGCTACACCTTC; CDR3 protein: CASSDLQGSGYTF
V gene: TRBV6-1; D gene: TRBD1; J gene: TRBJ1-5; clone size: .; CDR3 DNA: TGTGCCAGCATCAGACAGGGGCCTAGCAATCAGCCCCAGCATTTT; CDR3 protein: CASIRQGPSNQPQHF
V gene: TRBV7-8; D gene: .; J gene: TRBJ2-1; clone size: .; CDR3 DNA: TGTGCCAGCAGCCTGTTGGGCTCCAAGAGCCCCTACAATGAGCAGTTCTTC; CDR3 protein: CASSLLGSKSPYNEQFF
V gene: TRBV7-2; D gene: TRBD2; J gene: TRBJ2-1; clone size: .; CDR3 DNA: TGTGCCAGCAGCGAAAATAGCGGGGCCTACAATGAGCAGTTCTTC; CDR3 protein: CASSENSGAYNEQFF
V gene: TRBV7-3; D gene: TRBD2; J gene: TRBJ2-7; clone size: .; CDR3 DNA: TGTGCCAGCAGCCCTTCTCTAGCGGCCACCTACGAGCAGTACTTC; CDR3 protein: CASSPSLAATYEQYF
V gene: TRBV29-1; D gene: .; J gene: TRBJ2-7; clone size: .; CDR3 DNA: TGCAGCGTTGACCGTTCCGGGGTGTTCAACGAGCAGTACTTC; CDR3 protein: CSVDRSGVFNEQYF
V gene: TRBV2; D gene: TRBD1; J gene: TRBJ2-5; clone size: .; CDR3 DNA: TGTGCCAGCATTGGGGACAGGGGAGCCCAAGAGACCCAGTACTTC; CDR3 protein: CASIGDRGAQETQYF
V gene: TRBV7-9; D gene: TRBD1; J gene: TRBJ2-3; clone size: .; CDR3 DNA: TGTGCCAGCAGGCCGCCGAGGGGGACAGGGGACGATGATACGCAGTATTTT; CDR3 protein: CASRPPRGTGDDDTQYF
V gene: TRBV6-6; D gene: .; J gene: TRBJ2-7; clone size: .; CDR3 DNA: TGTGCCAGCAGTTACCTACAGGGTGGATCCTACGAGCAGTACTTC; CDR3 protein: CASSYLQGGSYEQYF
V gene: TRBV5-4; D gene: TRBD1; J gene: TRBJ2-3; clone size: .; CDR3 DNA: TGTGCCAGCAGCCCGCGGACAGGTTTCACAGATACGCAGTATTTT; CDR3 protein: CASSPRTGFTDTQYF
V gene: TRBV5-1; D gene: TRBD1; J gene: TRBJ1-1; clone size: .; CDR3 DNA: TGCGCCAGCAGCTTCCTGGGACAGGGGAACACTGAAGCTTTCTTT; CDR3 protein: CASSFLGQGNTEAFF
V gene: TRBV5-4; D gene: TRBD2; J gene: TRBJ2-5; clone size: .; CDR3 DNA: TGTGCCAGCAGCTTGGGGGGGGGTGAAGAGACCCAGTACTTC; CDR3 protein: CASSLGGGEETQYF
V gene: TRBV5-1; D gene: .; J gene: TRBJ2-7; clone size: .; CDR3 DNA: TGCGCCAGCAGCTTGGTGGGCAGAGCCTCCTACGAGCAGTACTTC; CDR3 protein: CASSLVGRASYEQYF
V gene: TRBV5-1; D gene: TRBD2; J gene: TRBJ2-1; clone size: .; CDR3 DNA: TGCGCCAGCAGCTTGGGTGGGGGAATAGCGGGAGATAAGTTCTTC; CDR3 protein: CASSLGGGIAGDKFF
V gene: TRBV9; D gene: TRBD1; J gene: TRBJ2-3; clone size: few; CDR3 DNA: TGTGCCAGCAGCGTAGACGCGGGACAGGGGCGGTTATACACAGATACGCAGTATTTT; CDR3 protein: CASSVDAGQGRLYTDTQYF